Listed here are 10 T cell receptor beta chains from one sample, sequenced in a study of vaccination and CD4 T cells after COVID-19. Cultured CD4+ T-cell DNA underwent Oncomine TCR Beta short-read sequencing. Using its own MiXCR run on the PCR reads, TCRdb lists one record per CDR3 protein. The sample carries 16,000 or so distinct CDR3 sequences, about half recorded once. The treatment is: roughly 11-day PBMC culture with coronavirus spike peptide pools or control peptides (ViraFEST assay). These receptors' targets are unknown. What was sequenced was CD4+ T cells from blood, cultured in vitro. Receptor source: a human donor who had recovered from COVID-19.

The rearrangement links TRBV19 to TRBJ1-5; D remains unclear. Trimming pared 6 bases from V and 2 bases from J, leaving 20 bases between. The V gene's germline CDR1 is LNHDA and CDR2 SQIVND (reference sequence). This CDR3 comprises 17 residues. CDR3 DNA sequence: TGTGCCAGTAGGACCCGGTTCGGGGATATGGGCAATCAGCCCCAGCATTTT. This encodes CASRTRFGDMGNQPQHF.

In its sample, this clonotype was seen a few times. The rearrangement links TRBV11-2 to TRBJ2-5; TRBD2 is a possible D gene (6 bases). V was clipped by 2 bases and J by 3 bases, with 16 bases between them. CDR3 length: 16 amino acids. CDR1 SGHAT and CDR2 FQNNGV come from the germline V gene. CDR3 amino acids: CASSLFVGGAEETQYF. The CDR3 DNA reads TGTGCCAGCAGCTTATTCGTAGGCGGGGCCGAAGAGACCCAGTACTTC.

This clonotype occurred a few times. The chain employs TRBV6-1 and TRBJ1-2, with D possibly matching TRBD1 (6 bases). This CDR3 contains 13 residues. V was pared by 5 bases and J by 5 bases, with 12 bases between. In germline, CDR1 is MNHNS, CDR2 SASEGT. The CDR3 reads CASSQTGEYGYTF. DNA for the CDR3: TGTGCCAGCAGTCAGACAGGAGAGTATGGCTACACCTTC.

The rearrangement uses TRBV9 and TRBJ1-2; TRBD1 matches 9 bases. Germline V gene sequence: CDR1 SGDLS, CDR2 YYNGEE. This CDR3 has 15 residues. Trimming removed 4 bases from V and 1 base from J; junction bases left unmatched: 5. The CDR3 DNA is TGTGCCAGCAGCTCAGACAGGGGGGATAACTATGGCTACACCTTC. Protein sequence: CASSSDRGDNYGYTF.

CDR3 region: CSAKGLANYNEQFF. In DNA, the CDR3 is TGCAGTGCCAAGGGACTAGCGAACTACAATGAGCAGTTCTTC. This chain uses TRBV20-1 with TRBJ2-1, with 10 positions matching TRBD2. The CDR3 extends over 14 amino acids. Germline CDR1 is DFQATT and CDR2 is SNEGSKA (reference sequence). J was trimmed by 3 bases and V by 6 bases; bases with no gene match: 5.

This clonotype has a single count. The chain recombines TRBV30 with TRBJ2-1, with TRBD1 identical over 7 bases. This CDR3 contains 11 residues. CDR1 and CDR2 from the germline V gene are GTSNPN and SVGIG (reference sequence). V trimming: 5 bases; J trimming: 5 bases; junction bases outside the gene matches: 0. This CDR3 reads CAWDRDNEQFF. The CDR3 coding sequence is TGTGCCTGGGACAGGGACAATGAGCAGTTCTTC.

The chain has TRBV6-2 or TRBV6-3 and TRBJ1-1; D is ambiguous. The CDR3 is 16 residues long. From germline, CDR1 is MNHEY and CDR2 SVGEGT. V lost 0 bases, J lost 1 base, and 12 bases lay in between. DNA for the CDR3: TGTGCCAGCAGTTACTCGTACGGCGGATCGAACACTGAAGCTTTCTTT. It encodes CASSYSYGGSNTEAFF.

The genes are TRBV20-1 and TRBJ1-5; 7 bases agree with TRBD1. Germline assignment: CDR1 DFQATT and CDR2 SNEGSKA (reference sequence). This CDR3 is 18 amino acids long. The V segment lost 0 bases and the J segment 0 bases; nucleotides outside the gene matches: 11. The DNA for the CDR3 is TGCAGTGCTAGAGATCGGCAACAGGGGCCCCATAGCAATCAGCCCCAGCATTTT. It yields the protein CSARDRQQGPHSNQPQHF.

The table lists this clonotype with a few counts. The rearrangement links TRBV20-1 to TRBJ2-3; 10 bases fit TRBD1. CDR1 is DFQATT, CDR2 SNEGSKA, per germline (reference sequence). Losses at the gene ends were 2 bases for V and 2 bases for J; bases not matched to a gene: 16. The CDR3 sequence is 19 residues long. CDR3 coding DNA: TGCAGTGCTAGACCGGGACAGGGGCTACCCGCGGCCACCACAGATACGCAGTATTTT. Translation gives CSARPGQGLPAATTDTQYF.

This clonotype was detected only a few times. The rearrangement uses TRBV11-2 and TRBJ2-7; no clear D. This CDR3 has 15 amino acids. Germline lookup yields CDR1 SGHAT and CDR2 FQNNGV. V lost 1 base and J 3 bases, leaving 13 bases between the germline ends. CDR3 in amino acids: CASSLGPDRDYEQYF. For the CDR3, the DNA is TGTGCCAGCAGCTTAGGTCCGGACCGCGACTACGAGCAGTACTTC.